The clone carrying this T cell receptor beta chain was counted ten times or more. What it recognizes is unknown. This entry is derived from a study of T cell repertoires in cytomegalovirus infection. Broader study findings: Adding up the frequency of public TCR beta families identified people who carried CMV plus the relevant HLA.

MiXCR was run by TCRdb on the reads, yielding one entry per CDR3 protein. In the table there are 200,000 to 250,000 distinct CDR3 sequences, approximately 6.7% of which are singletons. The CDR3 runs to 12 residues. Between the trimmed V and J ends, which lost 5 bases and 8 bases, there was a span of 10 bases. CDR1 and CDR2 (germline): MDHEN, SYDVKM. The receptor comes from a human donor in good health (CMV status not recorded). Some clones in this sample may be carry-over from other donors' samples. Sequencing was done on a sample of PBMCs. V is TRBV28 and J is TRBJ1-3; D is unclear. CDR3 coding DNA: TGTGCCAGCAGTCTGGCCGACTACACCATATATTTT. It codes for CASSLADYTIYF.